This T cell receptor (beta chain) was obtained from a study of OX40 agonist ivuxolimab in advanced cancers. About the study as a whole: The costimulatory receptor OX40 (CD134) was targeted by ivuxolimab, a fully human IgG2 agonistic monoclonal antibody. Intravenous ivuxolimab was administered to patients every 2 weeks at six dose levels: 0.01, 0.1, 0.3, 1.5, 3 and 10 mg/kg. Among the roughly 52 dose-escalation patients, around 19 had hepatocellular carcinoma, roughly 15 melanoma, 9 renal cell carcinoma and 9 head and neck cancer. A male proportion of nearly 85% and a mean age of roughly 58 years, ranging from about 20 to 85, were recorded for the dose-escalation cohort. Prior anti-PD-1, anti-PD-L1 or anti-CTLA-4 therapy was permitted, and checkpoint inhibitors had been received by about 36% of dose-escalation patients. Partial responses occurred in three dose-escalation patients: two with cutaneous melanoma and one with hepatocellular carcinoma. Peripheral TCRbeta sequencing aimed to test whether ivuxolimab altered TCR sequence diversity and caused clonal T-cell expansion. The paper describes the monotherapy dose-escalation part (N ≈ 49 patients) of the phase I trial of ivuxolimab.

Overall study results and their limits: In partial responders in the 0.1-3.0 mg/kg groups, normalized peripheral clonal expansion was found to be among the lowest, especially among CD8+ T cells. At doses of 0.1 to 3.0 mg/kg, clonal expansion of both CD4+ and CD8+ T cells in blood was seen between baseline and week 6. Low levels of normalized T-cell clonal expansion were also seen in some patients who did not respond. The antigen specificity of the peripheral T cells that underwent clonal expansion was not determined. On average, CD8+ T cells showed more expanded clones than CD4+ T cells after ivuxolimab.

To sequence the TCRbeta CDR3 region, genomic DNA was isolated from the sorted cells. The immunoSEQ Assay was used for sequencing of TCRbeta CDR3 regions. Imported from immuneACCESS, the table was reduced by TCRdb to in-frame sequences with V and J called. These copies leave out some clones; in studies compared against another copy, an unresolved V gene accounts for under half, and the cause of the remainder is not known. In this sample the table shows 40,000 or so clones, less than 90% of which occur a single time. The ten largest clones add up to 5.1% of the sample. Patients with a history of autoimmune disease or receiving systemic immunosuppression were excluded from the trial. In every dose cohort, peripheral blood was drawn for TCR sequencing at baseline, cycle 4 day 1, and cycle 7 day 1. The samples were drawn from a first-in-human, open-label, multicenter phase I dose-escalation trial of ivuxolimab. Adults with locally advanced or metastatic melanoma, renal cell, hepatocellular, or head and neck squamous cell carcinoma were enrolled in the trial. Before TCR sequencing, CD4+ T cells and CD8+ T cells from peripheral blood were sorted into separate populations.

Compared with germline, V lacks 5 bases and J lacks 0 bases; bases without a gene match: 4. Reading the germline V gene gives CDR1 SNHLY and CDR2 FYNNEI. The CDR3 goes from the cysteine to the phenylalanine over 16 residues. Just CDR3 DNA is preserved here, 48 bases in frame from base 1. With respect to this clone: It has no known antigen specificity. No much larger clonotype is one base removed from it; base qualities were not supplied.

The chain couples TRBV2 to TRBJ2-2, and TRBD1 aligns with 9 junction nucleotides. This TCR came from an adult with an advanced solid tumor such as melanoma, head and neck, liver or kidney cancer. The source was CD4+ or CD8+ T cells sorted from blood, collected in a trial of the OX40 agonist ivuxolimab. The CDR3 is CASSKDRGPNTGELFF. In nucleotide form, the sequence is TGTGCCAGCAGTAAGGACAGGGGCCCGAACACCGGGGAGCTGTTTTTT.